This T cell receptor (beta chain) was obtained from a study of OX40 agonist ivuxolimab in advanced cancers. The wider study: Ivuxolimab doses were 0.01, 0.1, 0.3, 1.5, 3 or 10 mg/kg every 2 weeks.

Notes on this clone: Other DNA sequences from this sample encode an identical CDR3 as well.

TCRdb's table, derived via immunoSEQ multiplex PCR, lists solely in-frame clones and lacks some. The table lists tens of thousands of clones, approximately 81% of them singletons, with around 1.1% in the top ten. Per germline, CDR1 SGHNT and CDR2 YYREEE (reference sequence). V lost 0 bases and J 3 bases, leaving 4 bases between the germline ends. The CDR3 covers 12 residues. Blood specimens came from baseline, cycle 4 day 1, and cycle 7 day 1. Sequencing was performed on CD4+ or CD8+ T cells sorted from blood, taken in a trial of the OX40 agonist ivuxolimab. The chain employs TRBV5-4 and TRBJ2-7; D is undetermined. The TCR originated in an adult with an advanced solid tumor such as melanoma, head and neck, liver or kidney cancer. CDR3 amino acids: CASSLDGYEQYF. CDR3 coding DNA: TGTGCCAGCAGCTTGGACGGCTACGAGCAGTACTTC.